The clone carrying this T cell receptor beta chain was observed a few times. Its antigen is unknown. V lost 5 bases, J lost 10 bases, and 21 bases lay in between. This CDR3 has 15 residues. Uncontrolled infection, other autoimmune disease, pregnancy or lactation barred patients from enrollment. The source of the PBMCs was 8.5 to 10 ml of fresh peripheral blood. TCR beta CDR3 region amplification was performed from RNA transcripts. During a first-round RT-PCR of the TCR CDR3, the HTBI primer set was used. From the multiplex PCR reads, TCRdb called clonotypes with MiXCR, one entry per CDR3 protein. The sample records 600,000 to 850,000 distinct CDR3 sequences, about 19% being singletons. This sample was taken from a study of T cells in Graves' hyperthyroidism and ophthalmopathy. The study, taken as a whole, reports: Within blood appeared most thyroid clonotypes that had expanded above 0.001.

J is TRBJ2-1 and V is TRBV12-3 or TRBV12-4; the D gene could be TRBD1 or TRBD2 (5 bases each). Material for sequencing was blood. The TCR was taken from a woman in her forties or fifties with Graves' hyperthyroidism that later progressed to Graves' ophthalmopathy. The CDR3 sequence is CASSQGVAIPSEQFF. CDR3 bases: TGTGCCAGCAGTCAGGGAGTAGCTATACCCAGCGAGCAGTTCTTC.